Presented here are 22 T cell receptor beta chains from one specimen sequenced in a study of blood T cells in healthy people across ages. Then a second PCR, running roughly 7 to 11 cycles, was carried out with a sample-barcoded 5' primer and a J-beta primer mix. TCRdb reanalysed the 5' RACE reads using MiXCR and keeps one entry per CDR3 protein. This table has about a million distinct CDR3 sequences, more than 30% appearing once. The sequencing input was blood. These TCRs come from a man aged 18 to 29 in good health.

For this clonotype: Being one base from a much bigger clone, this may be a read error. V gene TRBV14 combines with J gene TRBJ2-1, with D unclear. The CDR3 is made up of 17 amino acids. Germline values: CDR1 SGHDN, CDR2 FVKESK. The germline V and J ends were trimmed by 1 base and 3 bases, with 16 bases remaining between them. Here the CDR3 reads CASSQGYAKSFYNEQFF. CDR3 DNA sequence: TGTGCCAGCAGCCAAGGATATGCTAAGAGCTTCTACAATGAGCAGTTCTTC.

The gene calls are TRBV7-2 and TRBJ2-1; 7 positions agree with TRBD2. J lost 0 bases, V lost 1 base, and 9 bases had no gene match. Germline-derived CDR1 and CDR2 are SGHTA and FQGNSA. The CDR3 loop spans 18 amino acids. DNA of the CDR3: TGTGCCAGCAGCTTAGAACCCGCTAGCGGCCGCTCCTACAATGAGCAGTTCTTC. Translated: CASSLEPASGRSYNEQFF.

The rearrangement uses TRBV11-1 and TRBJ1-1, with a weak D call TRBD1 (5 bases). The CDR3 covers 15 residues. Germline V gene lookup returns CDR1 SGHAT and CDR2 FQDESV (reference sequence). V lost 5 bases, J lost 5 bases, and 18 bases lay in between. The CDR3 DNA sequence: TGTGCCAGCAGCCCCCAAGTCCTGGGGGGTACTGAAGCTTTCTTT. Residues: CASSPQVLGGTEAFF.

This sequence joins TRBV29-1 and TRBJ2-5; D is perhaps TRBD1 (6 bases). The J call may be faulty, since TRBJ2-7 better matches the DNA end. Germline loops: CDR1 SQVTM, CDR2 ANQGSEA. The CDR3 has 16 amino acids. CDR3 amino acids: CSVTHSEGLQGYEQYF. The CDR3 DNA sequence: TGCAGCGTTACCCACTCCGAGGGGCTCCAGGGGTACGAGCAGTACTTC.

DNA for the CDR3: TGTGCCAGCAGTTTCTCCAGCGGGCTCTCCTACAATGAGCAGTTCTTC. Residues: CASSFSSGLSYNEQFF. The V call is TRBV27, the J call TRBJ2-1; D is perhaps TRBD2 (6 bases). V gave up 3 bases and J gave up 0 bases, with 12 bases separating them. This CDR3 is 16 amino acids long. CDR1 is MNHEY and CDR2 is SMNVEV in the germline V gene (reference sequence).

Regarding this clonotype: A read error may be the cause here, since a much bigger clone is one base away. The chain uses TRBV7-3 and TRBJ2-3; 7 positions agree with TRBD1. The CDR3 extends over 13 amino acids. Looked up from germline, CDR1 is SGHTA and CDR2 is FQGTGA. CDR3 amino acids: CTSSLTTGDTQYF. CDR3 DNA: TGTACCAGCAGCTTAACGACAGGGGATACGCAGTATTTT.

V and J are TRBV15 and TRBJ1-1, with 7 bases identical to TRBD1. CDR3 length equals 14 residues. Trimming cost V 4 bases and J 3 bases; bases outside gene matches: 5. In germline, CDR1 is LNHNV, CDR2 YYDKDF (reference sequence). The CDR3 is CATSKDRADTEAFF. CDR3 bases: TGTGCCACCAGCAAAGACAGGGCGGACACTGAAGCTTTCTTT.

J is TRBJ1-2 and V is TRBV10-3; 11 nucleotides match TRBD1. Germline trimming cut 2 bases from V and 2 bases from J; bases unmatched to any gene: 7. Germline assignment: CDR1 ENHRY and CDR2 SYGVKD. The CDR3 sequence is 17 residues long. CDR3 DNA: TGTGCCATCAGTGAGACACCGGGACAGGGGGGAAACTATGGCTACACCTTC. This encodes CAISETPGQGGNYGYTF.

This clonotype was picked up one time. This chain joins TRBV10-3 and TRBJ2-3; 11 bases are a match to TRBD2. Germline loops: CDR1 ENHRY, CDR2 SYGVKD. Losses at the gene ends were 8 bases for V and 6 bases for J; bases not matched to a gene: 19. The CDR3 is 18 amino acids. The CDR3 is CAISFGGDSGRAADTQYF. The CDR3 nucleotides read TGTGCCATCTCCTTCGGGGGGGATAGCGGGAGGGCCGCGGATACGCAGTATTTT.

V gene TRBV3-1 combines with J gene TRBJ1-1, with 7 bases fitting TRBD1. Looked up from germline, CDR1 is LGHDT and CDR2 is YNNKEL (reference sequence). This CDR3 has 14 amino acids. The V and J ends lost 3 bases and 10 bases, in that order; junction bases with no gene match: 11. This chain's CDR3 is CASSQVGTARGAFF. The CDR3 DNA follows: TGTGCCAGCAGCCAGGTGGGGACAGCGAGAGGAGCTTTCTTT.

The genes are TRBV13 and TRBJ1-6; D ambiguous. V was clipped by 1 base and J by 12 bases, with 7 bases between them. The CDR3 runs to 12 residues. Germline V lookup: CDR1 PRHDT, CDR2 FYEKMQ (reference sequence). CDR3 nucleotide sequence: TGTGCCAGCAGCTTAGTAGGAGGACCCCTCCACTTT. It encodes CASSLVGGPLHF.

The chain has TRBV9 and TRBJ2-5; maybe TRBD2 (5 bases). Gene TRBJ2-1 matches the end of the DNA better, so the J call may be wrong. This CDR3 comprises 14 residues. Germline values: CDR1 SGDLS, CDR2 YYNGEE. CDR3 loop: CASSVGLNGETQFF. The CDR3 DNA reads TGTGCCAGCAGCGTAGGACTAAATGGAGAGACCCAGTTCTTC.

The V call is TRBV6-5, the J call TRBJ2-4; D might be TRBD2 (5 bases). The CDR3 totals 13 residues. V lost 5 bases and J lost 4, with 9 bases in between. Germline V gives CDR1 MNHEY, CDR2 SVGAGI. CDR3 bases: TGTGCCAGCAGTGGCCCGGGAAAAAACATTCAGTACTTC. Amino acid sequence: CASSGPGKNIQYF.

The V gene is TRBV12-3 or TRBV12-4, the J gene TRBJ2-3; TRBD2 agrees at 7 bases. CDR3 length: 13 amino acids. The ends lost 9 bases at V and 5 bases at J; junction bases unmatched: 8. The CDR3 sequence is CASVGRVGDTQYF. CDR3 nucleotides: TGTGCCAGTGTAGGGAGGGTTGGAGATACGCAGTATTTT.

V and J are TRBV7-2 and TRBJ1-2; no definite D call. The CDR3 has 14 residues. Germline values: CDR1 SGHTA, CDR2 FQGNSA. V dropped 6 bases and J dropped 0 bases, with 11 bases sitting between them. The CDR3 DNA sequence: TGTGCCAGCAGTTCCGGACTCCCTAACTATGGCTACACCTTC. Its translation: CASSSGLPNYGYTF.

This sequence joins TRBV5-1 and TRBJ2-2; D possibly matches TRBD1 or TRBD2 (6 bases each). The V gene lost 1 base and the J gene lost 4 bases, with 11 bases spanning the gap. The CDR3 runs 15 residues. Germline V gene lookup returns CDR1 SGHRS and CDR2 YFSETQ. CDR3 protein: CASSLRGAGTGELFF. CDR3 DNA: TGCGCCAGCAGCTTGAGGGGGGCCGGCACCGGGGAGCTGTTTTTT. The full variable domain, rest sourced from reference TRBV5-1 and TRBJ2-2, is KAGVTQTPRYLIKTRGQQVTLSCSPISGHRSVSWYQQTPGQGLQFLFEYFSETQRNKGNFPGRFSGRQFSNSRSEMNVSTLELGDSALYLCASSLRGAGTGELFFGEGSRLTVL.

The CDR3 DNA sequence: TGTGCCAGCAGCTTCGGGACAGGGCTCGAAAAACTGTTTTTT. This sequence encodes CASSFGTGLEKLFF. The rearrangement joins TRBV5-6 to TRBJ1-4; TRBD1 agrees at 9 bases. The CDR3 extends over 14 amino acids. The germline V gene encodes CDR1 SGHDT and CDR2 YYEEEE. Unmatched junction bases numbered 4, after V lost 2 bases and J lost 8 bases.

This clonotype was recorded only once. The J gene is TRBJ1-1, the V gene TRBV6-2 or TRBV6-3; 7 bases match TRBD1. V trimming: 3 bases; J trimming: 6 bases; junction bases outside the gene matches: 13. This CDR3 region has 16 residues. Germline lookup yields CDR1 MNHEY and CDR2 SVGEGT. CDR3 amino acids: CASSYGPPGGPAEAFF. The CDR3 bases are TGTGCCAGCAGTTATGGCCCCCCAGGGGGTCCCGCTGAAGCTTTCTTT.

Comment on this clonotype: One junction end does not reproduce the germline sequence, and a read error may be involved. The DNA of the CDR3 is TGTGCCAGCAGCCTTCCGTGGGGCAGCCAGTATGGCTACAACTTC. This sequence encodes CASSLPWGSQYGYNF. The gene calls are TRBV28 and TRBJ1-2, with D possibly TRBD1 on 5 matching bases. Germline-derived CDR1 and CDR2 are MDHEN and SYDVKM. The CDR3 consists of 15 residues.

This clonotype was seen a single time. The V call is TRBV20-1, the J call TRBJ2-5; D perhaps matches TRBD1 (6 bases). Deletions cut 3 bases from V and 11 bases from J, with 22 bases between. The CDR3 consists of 14 residues. Germline lookup yields CDR1 DFQATT and CDR2 SNEGSKA (reference sequence). The CDR3: CSASRTDSYNEQYF. The CDR3 DNA reads as TGCAGTGCTAGCCGAACGGACAGTTACAATGAGCAGTACTTC.

Concerning this clonotype itself: Sequence at one end of the junction differs from germline and may be a read error. This chain links TRBV5-5 with TRBJ2-3; the D is unclear. Germline-derived CDR1 and CDR2 are SGHKS and YYEKEE (reference sequence). CDR3 length: 14 amino acids. CDR3 protein: CVSSLTESTDTQYF. The CDR3 bases are TGTGTCAGCAGCTTAACCGAGAGCACAGATACGCAGTATTTT. Full variable domain (rest looked up from reference TRBV5-5 and TRBJ2-3): DAGVTQSPTHLIKTRGQQVTLRCSPISGHKSVSWYQQVLGQGPQFIFQYYEKEERGRGNFPDRFSARQFPNYSSELNVNALLLGDSALYLCVSSLTESTDTQYFGPGTRLTVL.

This clonotype was counted only a few times. The chain is built from TRBV27 and TRBJ1-4; D is undetermined. Germline loops: CDR1 MNHEY, CDR2 SMNVEV (reference sequence). This CDR3 comprises 15 residues. Trimming stripped 1 base from V and 0 bases from J, with 6 bases between. For the CDR3, the DNA is TGTGCCAGCAGTTTATTACGACCAACTAATGAAAAACTGTTTTTT. This sequence encodes CASSLLRPTNEKLFF. Full variable domain (rest looked up from reference TRBV27 and TRBJ1-4): EAQVTQNPRYLITVTGKKLTVTCSQNMNHEYMSWYRQDPGLGLRQIYYSMNVEVTDKGDVPEGYKVSRKEKRNFPLILESPSPNQTSLYFCASSLLRPTNEKLFFGSGTQLSVL.